The clone carrying this T cell receptor beta chain was found a few times. Its target is unknown. Amplification of TCR beta CDR3 regions was performed using RNA transcripts as template. HTBI primers were the set used in a first-round RT-PCR of the TCR CDR3. Via MiXCR, TCRdb re-called the multiplex PCR reads, giving one row per CDR3 protein. The table includes about 570,000 distinct CDR3 sequences, 46% detected once. The data were obtained in a study of T cells in Graves' hyperthyroidism and ophthalmopathy. General study findings and limits: Most expanded thyroid clonotypes above 0.001 recurred in blood.

Uncontrolled infections, other autoimmune diseases, pregnancy or lactation led to exclusion of patients. The clonotype was recovered from an adult woman with Graves' disease, either hyperthyroidism or ophthalmopathy (not recorded which). Sample: peripheral blood or thyroid tissue (not recorded which).

CDR3 residues: CASSFFGTGTEAFF. The DNA for the CDR3 is TGTGCCAGCAGTTTCTTTGGGACAGGCACTGAAGCTTTCTTT. V usage is TRBV6-5 and J usage is TRBJ1-1; 8 bases map to TRBD1. This CDR3 is built from 14 residues. The J segment lost 4 bases and the V segment lost 4 bases, leaving 5 bases of the junction unmatched. The germline V gene encodes CDR1 MNHEY and CDR2 SVGAGI.